These T cell receptor beta chains were read from a single sample in a study of T-cell reconstitution after alpha-beta-depleted transplantation in children. TCRdb analysed the PCR reads with MiXCR anew, one entry per CDR3 protein. The sample has roughly 400,000 distinct CDR3 sequences, approximately 42% seen once. The sequencing used PBMCs, collected before TCRalphabeta/CD19-depleted stem cell transplant. The receptors shown here come from a girl aged 2 to 10 with aplastic anemia, due to receive a stem cell transplant. CDR3s include the opening cysteine and the closing phenylalanine or tryptophan. A D gene is named only where the DNA matches it firmly. Where a row states a size, it is once, few, many or the class of an expanded clone; other rows omit it.

>TRBJ2-2|-|TRBV5-4|-
CASMDTGELFF
TGTGCCAGCATGGACACCGGGGAGCTGTTTTTT
>TRBJ2-3|-|TRBV19|-
CASKGDLGIGTDTQYF
TGTGCCAGTAAAGGGGATTTGGGCATTGGCACAGATACGCAGTATTTT
>TRBJ2-5|-|TRBV25-1|-
CASSDPRRRPGETQYF
TGTGCCAGCAGTGATCCGAGACGGCGACCCGGGGAGACCCAGTACTTC
>TRBJ1-1|-|TRBV20-1|-
CSARARSEAFF
TGCAGTGCTAGAGCGAGATCGGAAGCTTTCTTT
>TRBJ2-7|-|TRBV4-1|-
CASSQDGPLDEQYF
TGCGCCAGCAGCCAAGACGGGCCCTTAGACGAGCAGTACTTC
>TRBJ2-7|-|TRBV10-3|-
CAIGRYEQYF
TGTGCCATCGGGAGGTACGAGCAGTACTTC
>TRBJ1-5|-|TRBV18|-
CASSLGHPNQPQHF
TGTGCCAGCTCACTAGGACATCCCAATCAGCCCCAGCATTTT
>TRBJ2-3|-|TRBV28|-
CASSTAGTTSTDTQYF
TGTGCCAGCAGTACCGCAGGAACCACTAGCACAGATACGCAGTATTTT
>TRBJ2-4|-|TRBV20-1|TRBD1
CSARDRTGTKNIQYF
TGCAGTGCTAGAGATCGGACAGGGACCAAAAACATTCAGTACTTC
>TRBJ1-2|-|TRBV5-1|-
CASSYQGPSGGYTF
TGCGCCAGCAGCTACCAAGGCCCATCGGGGGGCTACACCTTC
>TRBJ2-1|many|TRBV5-1|-
CASSLVPGNEQFF
TGCGCCAGCAGCTTGGTCCCAGGAAATGAGCAGTTCTTC
>TRBJ2-5|-|TRBV11-2|-
CASSFSLQETQYF
TGTGCCAGCAGCTTCTCGTTACAAGAGACCCAGTACTTC
>TRBJ1-1|-|TRBV11-3|-
CASSLGHNTEAFF
TGTGCCAGCAGCTTAGGCCATAACACTGAAGCTTTCTTT
>TRBJ2-1|few|TRBV11-2|TRBD2
CASSPYASPGIIGTRGWGQFF
TGTGCCAGCAGCCCATATGCATCCCCGGGTATAATCGGGACTAGAGGTTGGGGGCAGTTCTTC
>TRBJ2-7|-|TRBV12-3/TRBV12-4|TRBD2
CASSPGIAGAEQYF
TGTGCCAGCAGTCCAGGGATAGCGGGAGCCGAGCAGTACTTC
>TRBJ2-3|-|TRBV5-1|-
CASSLEIPLGTDTQYF
TGCGCCAGCAGCTTGGAAATTCCCCTCGGCACAGATACGCAGTATTTT
>TRBJ1-2|-|TRBV18|-
CASSPRTSDGYTF
TGTGCCAGCTCACCACGCACGTCCGATGGCTACACCTTC
>TRBJ2-6|many|TRBV15|-
CATSRDNRAGANVLTF
TGTGCCACCAGCAGGGATAACAGGGCTGGGGCCAACGTCCTGACTTTC
>TRBJ2-7|-|TRBV12-3/TRBV12-4|-
CASSARGEHYF
TGTGCCAGCTCTGCCAGGGGCGAGCATTACTTC
>TRBJ2-3|few|TRBV18|TRBD1
CASSLQGASDTQYF
TGTGCCAGCTCACTACAGGGGGCTTCAGATACGCAGTATTTT
>TRBJ2-3|few|TRBV7-9|-
CASSLVGYTQYF
TGTGCCAGCAGCTTAGTCGGGTATACGCAGTATTTT
>TRBJ2-1|once|TRBV5-1|TRBD2
CASSLQASGPFERNEQFF
TGCGCCAGCAGCTTGCAGGCTAGCGGACCTTTCGAGCGCAATGAGCAGTTCTTC
>TRBJ2-3|-|TRBV7-3|TRBD2
CASSWGTSGGDTQYF
TGTGCCAGCAGCTGGGGGACATCGGGAGGGGATACGCAGTATTTT
>TRBJ1-4|-|TRBV5-1|-
CASSLDVAEKLFF
TGCGCCAGCAGCTTGGACGTAGCAGAAAAACTGTTTTTT
>TRBJ1-1|many|TRBV28|-
CASSFSGMNTEAFF
TGTGCCAGCAGTTTTTCAGGGATGAACACTGAAGCTTTCTTT
>TRBJ2-4|-|TRBV20-1|-
CSARDLRVERENIQYF
TGCAGTGCTAGAGATCTCAGGGTGGAAAGGGAAAACATTCAGTACTTC
>TRBJ2-3|many|TRBV29-1|-
CSVDRESTDTQYF
TGCAGCGTTGACCGGGAGAGCACAGATACGCAGTATTTT
>TRBJ1-3|many|TRBV5-1|-
CASSLSGNTIYF
TGCGCCAGCAGCTTGTCTGGAAACACCATATATTTT